Listed below are T cell receptor beta chains from one sample, sequenced in a study of T cell responses to AZD1222 COVID-19 vaccine. Using immunoSEQ multiplex PCR, the repertoire was profiled, and TCRdb retains in-frame clones only, with some absent. The data contain about 94,000 clones, 85% of them singletons. Sequenced material: peripheral blood, taken 28 days after the second AZD1222 dose. The receptors were gathered from an adult who received the AZD1222 COVID-19 vaccine. CDR3s include the opening cysteine and the closing phenylalanine or tryptophan. A D gene is named only where the DNA matches it firmly. Clone size appears in some rows only: once, few, many, or a class for an expanded clone.

V gene,J gene,clone size,D gene,CDR3 protein,CDR3 DNA
TRBV9,TRBJ2-2,-,-,CASSVAQGSGELFF,TGTGCCAGCAGCGTAGCACAGGGCTCGGGGGAGCTGTTTTTT
TRBV15,TRBJ2-7,few,TRBD1,CATSRGTGSYEQYF,TGTGCCACCAGCAGAGGGACAGGATCCTACGAGCAGTACTTC
TRBV7-3,TRBJ1-2,-,-,CASTYDRDSLSGYTF,TGTGCCAGCACCTACGACCGGGATTCCCTCTCCGGCTACACCTTC
TRBV3-1/TRBV3-2,TRBJ2-3,-,TRBD2,CASSPGLAGGRGTQYF,TGTGCCAGCAGCCCAGGACTAGCGGGGGGGCGGGGTACGCAGTATTTT
TRBV6-4,TRBJ1-1,-,TRBD1,CASSADRGTEAFF,TGTGCCAGCAGTGCGGACAGGGGGACTGAAGCTTTCTTT
TRBV21-1,TRBJ1-2,-,-,CASSGETGVDGYTF,TGTGCCAGCAGCGGGGAGACCGGGGTAGATGGCTACACCTTC
TRBV19,TRBJ1-1,-,TRBD1,CASSGTGFPEAFF,TGTGCCAGTAGTGGGACAGGGTTCCCTGAAGCTTTCTTT
TRBV4-2,TRBJ1-1,-,TRBD1,CASSQGTGGYSASEAFF,TGTGCCAGCAGCCAAGGGACAGGGGGTTATTCAGCGTCTGAAGCTTTCTTT
TRBV19,TRBJ2-1,-,TRBD1,CASTDSQGQLGAQQFF,TGTGCCAGTACCGACAGCCAGGGACAGCTAGGCGCCCAGCAGTTCTTC
TRBV27,TRBJ1-4,once,-,CASSPLGQINEKLFF,TGTGCCAGCAGTCCCTTGGGACAAATTAATGAAAAACTGTTTTTT
TRBV7-9,TRBJ2-7,-,TRBD1,CASSFWDRAYEQYF,TGTGCCAGCAGCTTCTGGGACAGGGCCTACGAGCAGTACTTC
TRBV5-1,TRBJ2-7,-,TRBD2,CASSSGLAGTREQYF,TGCGCCAGCAGTTCGGGACTAGCGGGAACTAGGGAGCAGTACTTC
TRBV6-5,TRBJ1-1,-,TRBD1,CASSYQTGGGTEAFF,TGTGCCAGCAGTTACCAGACAGGGGGCGGCACTGAAGCTTTCTTT
TRBV6-2/TRBV6-3,TRBJ2-7,-,TRBD2,CASSQLAGRVNEQYF,TGTGCCAGCAGTCAACTAGCGGGGAGAGTTAACGAGCAGTACTTC
TRBV27,TRBJ2-7,-,TRBD1,CASSYGQGTYEQYF,TGTGCCAGCAGTTACGGACAGGGGACCTACGAGCAGTACTTC
TRBV3-1/TRBV3-2,TRBJ1-4,-,TRBD1,CASSPWTGDSTNEKLFF,TGTGCCAGCAGCCCATGGACAGGGGACTCGACTAATGAAAAACTGTTTTTT
TRBV28,TRBJ2-7,once,TRBD1,CASRPGQGSYEQYF,TGTGCCAGCAGGCCTGGACAGGGGAGCTACGAGCAGTACTTC
TRBV2,TRBJ1-5,-,-,CASKSGGNQPQHF,TGTGCCAGCAAGTCAGGGGGCAATCAGCCCCAGCATTTT
TRBV12-5,TRBJ2-3,-,TRBD1,CASGFGQGARDTQYF,TGTGCTAGTGGTTTTGGACAGGGGGCGCGTGATACGCAGTATTTT
TRBV19,TRBJ1-5,few,-,CASMYGNHNQPQHF,TGTGCCAGTATGTACGGGAATCACAATCAGCCCCAGCATTTT
TRBV19,TRBJ1-5,-,TRBD1,CASSIRRFAQDRGSDLGQPQHF,TGTGCCAGTAGTATAAGACGTTTTGCCCAAGACAGGGGGAGTGATTTGGGTCAGCCCCAGCATTTT
TRBV10-3,TRBJ2-5,-,TRBD2,CAISESSGTSGRRETQYF,TGTGCCATCAGTGAGTCTTCCGGGACTAGCGGGAGGCGGGAGACCCAGTACTTC
TRBV24-1,TRBJ2-1,-,-,CATSDLHGRIVHEQFF,TGTGCCACCAGTGATTTACACGGGAGAATCGTCCATGAGCAGTTCTTC
TRBV29-1,TRBJ1-1,-,-,CSVVGTQVRGFTEAFF,TGCAGCGTTGTGGGTACTCAGGTTCGGGGGTTCACTGAAGCTTTCTTT
TRBV5-1,TRBJ2-2,-,-,CASSLAAGRPGELFF,TGCGCCAGCAGCTTGGCCGCAGGAAGACCCGGGGAGCTGTTTTTT
TRBV18,TRBJ1-5,-,-,CASSPKERNQPQHF,TGTGCCAGCTCCCCGAAGGAGCGTAATCAGCCCCAGCATTTT
TRBV11-2,TRBJ2-7,-,-,CASSFFGHPSSYEQYF,TGTGCCAGCAGCTTCTTCGGGCATCCCAGCTCCTACGAGCAGTACTTC
TRBV6-6,TRBJ1-1,-,-,CASSLRGTNTEAFF,TGTGCCAGCAGCTTAAGGGGGACGAACACTGAAGCTTTCTTT
TRBV6-5,TRBJ2-7,-,TRBD1,CASTAGTGSYEQYF,TGTGCCAGCACCGCCGGGACAGGGAGCTACGAGCAGTACTTC
TRBV14,TRBJ1-1,many,-,CASSQEWNTEAFF,TGTGCCAGCAGCCAAGAATGGAACACTGAAGCTTTCTTT
TRBV6-5,TRBJ1-2,-,TRBD1,CASSYSPGQLIYGYTF,TGTGCCAGCAGTTATTCCCCGGGACAGTTGATCTATGGCTACACCTTC
TRBV4-3,TRBJ2-7,-,TRBD1,CASSPGQGAYEQYF,TGCGCCAGCAGCCCGGGACAGGGAGCCTACGAGCAGTACTTC
TRBV18,TRBJ2-1,-,-,CASSPDSVEQFF,TGTGCCAGCTCCCCGGACTCAGTTGAGCAGTTCTTC
TRBV6-1,TRBJ1-5,-,-,CASSEWGSRILQGPQHF,TGTGCCAGCAGTGAATGGGGATCCCGGATCCTTCAGGGGCCCCAGCATTTT
TRBV28,TRBJ1-2,-,TRBD1,CASSRTGVSYGYTF,TGTGCCAGCAGCCGAACAGGGGTCTCCTATGGCTACACCTTC
TRBV6-5,TRBJ2-2,-,-,CASLHQPNTGELFF,TGTGCCAGCCTACATCAACCCAACACCGGGGAGCTGTTTTTT
TRBV19,TRBJ2-5,-,-,CASSEGTQETQYF,TGTGCCAGTAGTGAGGGGACACAAGAGACCCAGTACTTC
TRBV18,TRBJ1-2,-,-,CASSPYVQAINYGYTF,TGTGCCAGCTCACCATACGTACAGGCGATTAACTATGGCTACACCTTC
TRBV15,TRBJ2-1,-,-,CATSRDRLLKGYEQFF,TGTGCCACCAGCAGAGATCGCCTCCTCAAAGGGTATGAGCAGTTCTTC
TRBV19,TRBJ2-7,-,TRBD2,CASSQPGTSPYEQYF,TGTGCCAGTAGTCAACCCGGGACTAGCCCCTACGAGCAGTACTTC
TRBV6-4,TRBJ2-2,-,-,CASSDFTRGSGELFF,TGTGCCAGCAGTGACTTCACGAGGGGTTCAGGGGAGCTGTTTTTT
TRBV27,TRBJ2-7,-,-,CASPTDTYEQYF,TGTGCCAGCCCGACAGACACCTACGAGCAGTACTTC
TRBV30,TRBJ1-2,few,TRBD1,CAWSVSDRGGYGYTF,TGTGCCTGGAGTGTCTCGGACAGGGGTGGCTATGGCTACACCTTC
TRBV6-2/TRBV6-3,TRBJ2-1,few,TRBD1,CASSPTRADRGRDNEQFF,TGTGCCAGCAGTCCCACCCGAGCTGACAGGGGGCGCGACAATGAGCAGTTCTTC
TRBV3-1/TRBV3-2,TRBJ1-2,few,-,CASSLGQSRSYTF,TGTGCCAGCAGCCTTGGACAGAGTCGCAGCTACACCTTC
TRBV3-1/TRBV3-2,TRBJ1-2,once,-,CASSQVNRAYGYTF,TGTGCCAGCAGCCAAGTCAACAGGGCCTATGGCTACACCTTC
TRBV12-5,TRBJ1-2,-,-,CASAPSGGYGYTF,TGTGCTAGTGCTCCCTCGGGGGGCTATGGCTACACCTTC
TRBV27,TRBJ2-2,-,-,CASKRAPVNTGELFF,TGTGCCAGCAAACGAGCACCAGTCAACACCGGGGAGCTGTTTTTT
TRBV5-1,TRBJ1-2,-,-,CASSLRTEGGYTF,TGCGCCAGCAGCTTAAGGACAGAGGGTGGCTACACCTTC
TRBV6-1,TRBJ2-6,-,TRBD2,CASSEEIAGGGGANVLTF,TGTGCCAGCAGTGAAGAAATAGCGGGAGGTGGTGGGGCCAACGTCCTGACTTTC
TRBV19,TRBJ1-2,-,-,CASSTLPPRGDYGYTF,TGTGCCAGTAGTACCCTCCCACCCCGAGGCGACTATGGCTACACCTTC
TRBV7-9,TRBJ1-1,-,TRBD1,CASSNRTGFGTEAFF,TGTGCCAGCAGCAACAGGACAGGTTTCGGCACTGAAGCTTTCTTT
TRBV18,TRBJ2-1,-,TRBD2,CASSPRLAGGETDEQFF,TGTGCCAGCTCACCCCGACTAGCGGGAGGGGAAACGGATGAGCAGTTCTTC